The clone carrying this TCR beta chain was counted at least ten times. What it binds is unknown. Authors' methods: The study's classifier, a distant-metastasis tool for papillary thyroid cancer, was built using CDR3 differences across clinicopathological groups. TCRdb ran MiXCR on the PCR reads. The V and J calls come from TCRdb's annotation, not from the publication. The repertoire holds 32,000 or so clones, with 15% to 20% as singletons. Thyroid surgery took place with no prior treatment in any patient. The data were obtained in a study of metastatic and nonmetastatic thyroid tumors. Study background: The comparison covered peripheral blood and tumor or nodule tissue in malignant and benign thyroid patients.

The ends lost 4 bases at V and 5 bases at J; junction bases unmatched: 8. The CDR3 totals 16 residues. Per germline, CDR1 ENHRY and CDR2 SYGVKD. Overall study findings and caveats: Benign nodules were reported to have significantly lower TCR beta diversity than malignant thyroid tumors, in blood and tumor.

This receptor was taken from a male donor with papillary thyroid cancer or a benign thyroid nodule (not recorded which). Some clones in this sample may be carry-over from other donors' samples. The specimen sequenced was blood. The rearrangement joins TRBV10-3 to TRBJ2-3; 11 bases line up with TRBD2. The CDR3, as DNA: TGTGCCATCAGTGGAACGACTAGCGGGATACTAGATACGCAGTATTTT. It specifies CAISGTTSGILDTQYF.